These T cell receptor beta chains were read from a single sample in a study of a mutant IDH1 vaccine in newly diagnosed glioma. Produced via immunoSEQ multiplex PCR; TCRdb's table is partial and in-frame only. Of about 88,000 clones listed, approximately 80% are singletons. The sequences come from PBMCs, collected from a glioma patient treated with radiotherapy, temozolomide or both. Source of these receptors: a man aged 40-55 years with glioma. Some clones in this sample may be carry-over from other donors' samples. Both conserved end residues are part of each CDR3. The order of the fields is CDR3 protein, CDR3 length, D gene, V gene. A D gene is named only where the DNA matches it firmly.

CDR3aa: CASRTGGNTEAFF
len: 13
d_gene: NA
v_gene: TRBV6-5

CDR3aa: CATAFAGTAVEQYF
len: 14
d_gene: TRBD1
v_gene: TRBV6-5

CDR3aa: CAWSIQARTEAFF
len: 13
d_gene: NA
v_gene: TRBV30

CDR3aa: CASSLQGAWNTEAFF
len: 15
d_gene: TRBD1
v_gene: TRBV5-1

CDR3aa: CASSPPGLLLDTEAFF
len: 16
d_gene: NA
v_gene: TRBV18

CDR3aa: CASSIPGGNYGYTF
len: 14
d_gene: TRBD1
v_gene: TRBV19

CDR3aa: CASSLARGNQPQHF
len: 14
d_gene: NA
v_gene: TRBV7-2

CDR3aa: CASSQATGGGTKNIQYF
len: 17
d_gene: TRBD2
v_gene: TRBV4-1

CDR3aa: CASSFLNTEAFF
len: 12
d_gene: NA
v_gene: TRBV7-2

CDR3aa: CASSSGGGRFEQYF
len: 14
d_gene: TRBD2
v_gene: TRBV5-4